The 14 T cell receptor beta chains given below trace back to one sample, sequenced in a study of identical twins. TCRdb re-called the 5' RACE reads through MiXCR, storing one row per CDR3 protein. The sample records under 450,000 distinct CDR3 sequences, around a sixth being singletons. Source material: naive T cells sorted from blood. These receptors were obtained from a man aged 45-60 years in good health.

The V and J genes are TRBV20-1 and TRBJ1-1; no clear D gene. The CDR3 loop spans 13 amino acids. CDR1 is DFQATT, CDR2 SNEGSKA, per germline (reference sequence). Trimming took off 2 bases at V and 4 bases at J, with 11 bases between the two ends. The CDR3 spells CSARPPPSTEAFF. CDR3 in DNA: TGCAGTGCTAGACCACCCCCAAGCACTGAAGCTTTCTTT.

The rearrangement joins TRBV5-1 to TRBJ2-7; D remains unclear. Trimming shortened V by 2 bases and J by 4 bases, and 13 bases separated the two germline ends. The CDR3 extends over 14 amino acids. The germline V gene has CDR1 SGHRS and CDR2 YFSETQ. The CDR3 sequence: CASSFSRPGYEQYF. The CDR3 DNA reads as TGCGCCAGCAGCTTTTCCCGGCCCGGGTACGAGCAGTACTTC.

The chain combines TRBV5-6 with TRBJ2-1; no reliable D call. The CDR3 covers 12 residues. Trimming left V 1 base short and J 12 bases short, with 11 bases between. CDR1 SGHDT and CDR2 YYEEEE come from the germline V gene. The CDR3 loop is CASSLKSLGQFF. The DNA for the CDR3 is TGTGCCAGCAGCTTGAAGAGCTTAGGGCAGTTCTTC.

The chain links TRBV20-1 to TRBJ2-7; 8 nucleotides agree with TRBD2. Germline V gene sequence: CDR1 DFQATT, CDR2 SNEGSKA (reference sequence). The junction had 4 bases not matched to a gene; V was cut back by 2 bases and J by 4 bases. The CDR3 spans 13 residues. CDR3 coding DNA: TGCAGTGCTAGACCTCCTAGCGGGTACGAGCAGTACTTC. It yields the protein CSARPPSGYEQYF.

This clonotype was seen at least ten times. The CDR3 spells CASSWGQGNEKLFF. In DNA, the CDR3 is TGTGCCAGCAGTTGGGGACAGGGGAATGAAAAACTGTTTTTT. The chain has TRBV28 and TRBJ1-4; TRBD1 aligns across 10 bases. This CDR3 spans 14 amino acids. Germline V CDR1 and CDR2: MDHEN, SYDVKM. The trim removed 4 bases at V and 5 bases at J, leaving 1 base unmatched. The variable domain in full, with the rest retrieved from reference TRBV28 and TRBJ1-4, is DVKVTQSSRYLVKRTGEKVFLECVQDMDHENMFWYRQDPGLGLRLIYFSYDVKMKEKGDIPEGYSVSREKKERFSLILESASTNQTSMYLCASSWGQGNEKLFFGSGTQLSVL.

The V call is TRBV27, the J call TRBJ1-5; D is possibly TRBD1 (6 bases). The V and J ends lost 6 bases and 5 bases respectively, with 11 bases between them. Germline V CDR1 and CDR2: MNHEY, SMNVEV (reference sequence). The CDR3 contains 13 residues. The CDR3 DNA reads TGTGCCAGCAGACGACAGGCGGATCAGCCCCAGCATTTT. As protein: CASRRQADQPQHF.

The chain employs TRBV7-9 and TRBJ2-7, with D unresolved. Trimming shortened V by 5 bases and J by 6 bases, and 11 bases separated the two germline ends. Looked up from germline, CDR1 is SEHNR and CDR2 is FQNEAQ (reference sequence). This CDR3 is 12 amino acids long. The CDR3 loop is CASSTNRLEQYF. As DNA, the CDR3 is TGTGCCAGCAGCACAAACCGGCTCGAGCAGTACTTC.

This clonotype was recorded many times. The genes are TRBV12-3 or TRBV12-4 and TRBJ2-3; 8 positions agree with TRBD1. The junction had 8 bases not matched to a gene; V was cut back by 3 bases and J by 0 bases. CDR3 size: 17 residues. The CDR3 spells CASSFYRGSSSTDTQYF. The DNA for the CDR3 is TGTGCCAGCAGTTTTTACAGGGGGTCCTCTAGCACAGATACGCAGTATTTT.

This chain uses TRBV2 with TRBJ1-5; 8 positions agree with TRBD1. The CDR3 runs to 14 residues. Germline V gene sequence: CDR1 SNHLY, CDR2 FYNNEI. V was pared by 4 bases and J by 7 bases, with 6 bases of the junction left unmatched. The CDR3 region is CASSARGLYQPQHF. CDR3 DNA: TGTGCCAGCAGTGCCAGGGGGCTGTACCAGCCCCAGCATTTT.

This clonotype was found a few times. The chain links TRBV5-1 to TRBJ1-6; 8 bases align to TRBD1. Trimming took 4 bases from V and 0 from J; bases not matched to a gene: 12. Germline CDR1 SGHRS, CDR2 YFSETQ. This CDR3 has 19 residues. CDR3 in DNA: TGCGCCAGCAGCCCAACTAACCGGGACAGGAGCTCCTATAATTCACCCCTCCACTTT. This gives the protein CASSPTNRDRSSYNSPLHF.

This clonotype was seen a handful of times. The chain links TRBV5-1 to TRBJ2-7; D perhaps matches TRBD1 (6 bases). The length of the CDR3 is 17 residues. Trimming cost V 0 bases and J 1 base, with 17 bases left between them. Germline values: CDR1 SGHRS, CDR2 YFSETQ. The CDR3 loop is CASSLDETGLFSYEQYF. In DNA, the CDR3 is TGCGCCAGCAGCTTGGATGAGACAGGACTCTTTTCCTACGAGCAGTACTTC.

This clonotype was seen only a few times. The V and J genes are TRBV12-3 or TRBV12-4 and TRBJ1-6; TRBD1 aligns across 7 bases. The CDR3 length is 14 residues. Losses at the gene ends were 5 bases for V and 6 bases for J; bases not matched to a gene: 4. CDR3 nucleotides: TGTGCCAGCAGTGCCGGGACAGCTAATTCACCCCTCCACTTT. Its translation: CASSAGTANSPLHF.

V usage is TRBV18 and J usage is TRBJ2-5; D gene ambiguous. Germline assignment: CDR1 KGHSH and CDR2 LQKENI. This CDR3 spans 13 amino acids. Trimming took off 3 bases at V and 1 base at J, with 6 bases between the two ends. CDR3 in amino acids: CASSPSSQETQYF. The CDR3 coding sequence is TGTGCCAGCTCACCGTCCAGCCAAGAGACCCAGTACTTC.

V usage is TRBV10-2 and J usage is TRBJ1-5; perhaps TRBD1 as D (5 bases). CDR1 WSHSY and CDR2 SAAADI come from the germline V gene. The V end was cut by 6 bases, the J end by 1 base, with 7 bases between. This CDR3 spans 13 amino acids. The CDR3 spells CASRDTSNQPQHF. The CDR3 nucleotides read TGCGCCAGCAGGGACACCAGCAATCAGCCCCAGCATTTT.